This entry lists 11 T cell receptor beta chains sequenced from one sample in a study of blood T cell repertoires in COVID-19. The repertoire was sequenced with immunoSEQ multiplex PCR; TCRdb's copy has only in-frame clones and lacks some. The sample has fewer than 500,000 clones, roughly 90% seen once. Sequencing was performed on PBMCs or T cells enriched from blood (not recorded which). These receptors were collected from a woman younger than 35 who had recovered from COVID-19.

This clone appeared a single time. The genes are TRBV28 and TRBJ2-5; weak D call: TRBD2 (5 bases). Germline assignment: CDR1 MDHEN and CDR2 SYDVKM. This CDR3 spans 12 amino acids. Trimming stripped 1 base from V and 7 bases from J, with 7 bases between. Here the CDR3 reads CASSLSGGTQYF. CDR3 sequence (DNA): TGTGCCAGCAGTTTATCCGGAGGGACCCAGTACTTC.

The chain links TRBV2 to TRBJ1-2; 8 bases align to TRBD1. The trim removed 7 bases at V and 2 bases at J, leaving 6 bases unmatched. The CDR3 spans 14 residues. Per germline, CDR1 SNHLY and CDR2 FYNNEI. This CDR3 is CASTPDRVNYGYTF. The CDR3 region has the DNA TGTGCCAGCACTCCGGACAGGGTAAACTATGGCTACACCTTC.

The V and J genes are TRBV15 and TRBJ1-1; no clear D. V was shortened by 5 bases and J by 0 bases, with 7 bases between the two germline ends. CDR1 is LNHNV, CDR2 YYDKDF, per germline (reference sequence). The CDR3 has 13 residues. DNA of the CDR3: TGTGCCACCAGCGGGCAGGTGAACACTGAAGCTTTCTTT. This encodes CATSGQVNTEAFF.

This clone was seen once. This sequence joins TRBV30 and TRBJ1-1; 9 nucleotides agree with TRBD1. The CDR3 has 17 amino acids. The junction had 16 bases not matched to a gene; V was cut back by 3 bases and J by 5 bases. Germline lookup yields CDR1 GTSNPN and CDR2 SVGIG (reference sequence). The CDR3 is CAWSGGRDREIRTEAFF. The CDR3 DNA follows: TGTGCCTGGAGCGGGGGGAGGGACAGGGAAATTAGGACTGAAGCTTTCTTT.

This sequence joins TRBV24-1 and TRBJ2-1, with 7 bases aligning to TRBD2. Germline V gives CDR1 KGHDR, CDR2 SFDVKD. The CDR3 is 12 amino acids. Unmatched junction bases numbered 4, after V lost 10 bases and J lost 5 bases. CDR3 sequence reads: CATKTSHNEQFF. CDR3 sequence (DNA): TGTGCCACTAAGACTAGCCACAATGAGCAGTTCTTC.

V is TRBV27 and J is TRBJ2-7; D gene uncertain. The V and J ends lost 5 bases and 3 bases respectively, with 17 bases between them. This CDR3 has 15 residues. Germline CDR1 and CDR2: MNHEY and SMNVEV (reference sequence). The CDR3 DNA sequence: TGTGCCAGCAGTCTCGAACCGGGTCTCTTCTACGAGCAGTACTTC. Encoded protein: CASSLEPGLFYEQYF.

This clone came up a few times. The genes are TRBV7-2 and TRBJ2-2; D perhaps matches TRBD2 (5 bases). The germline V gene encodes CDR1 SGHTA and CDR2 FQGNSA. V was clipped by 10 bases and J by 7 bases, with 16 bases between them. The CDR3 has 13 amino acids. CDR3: CATGLDHDGELFF. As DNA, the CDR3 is TGTGCCACCGGACTTGACCATGACGGGGAGCTGTTTTTT. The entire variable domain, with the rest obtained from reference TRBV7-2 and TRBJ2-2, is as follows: GAGVSQSPSNKVTEKGKDVELRCDPISGHTALYWYRQSLGQGLEFLIYFQGNSAPDKSGLPSDRFSAERTGGSVSTLTIQRTQQEDSAVYLCATGLDHDGELFFGEGSRLTVL.

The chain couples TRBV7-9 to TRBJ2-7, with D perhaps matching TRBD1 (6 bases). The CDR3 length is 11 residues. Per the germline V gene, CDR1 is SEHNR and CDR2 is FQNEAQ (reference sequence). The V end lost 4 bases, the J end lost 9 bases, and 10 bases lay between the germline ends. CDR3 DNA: TGTGCCAGCAGCTCAGGGGACGGGCAGTACTTC. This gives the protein CASSSGDGQYF.

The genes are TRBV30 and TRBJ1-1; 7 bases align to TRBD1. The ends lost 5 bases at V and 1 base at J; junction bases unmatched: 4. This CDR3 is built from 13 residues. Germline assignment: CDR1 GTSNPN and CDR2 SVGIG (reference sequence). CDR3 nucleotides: TGTGCCTGGGCCGGGACAGCGAACACTGAAGCTTTCTTT. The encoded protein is CAWAGTANTEAFF.

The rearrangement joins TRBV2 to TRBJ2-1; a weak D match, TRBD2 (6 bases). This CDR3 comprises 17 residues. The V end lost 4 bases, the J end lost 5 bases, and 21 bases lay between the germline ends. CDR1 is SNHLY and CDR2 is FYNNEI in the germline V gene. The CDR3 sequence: CASSGGQGLIHNNEQFF. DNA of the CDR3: TGTGCCAGCAGTGGGGGCCAAGGACTAATCCATAACAATGAGCAGTTCTTC.

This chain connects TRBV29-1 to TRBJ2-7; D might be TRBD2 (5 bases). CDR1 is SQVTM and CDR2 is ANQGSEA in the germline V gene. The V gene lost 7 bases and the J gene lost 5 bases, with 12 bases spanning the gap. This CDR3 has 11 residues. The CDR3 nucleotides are TGCAGCGCCCTGCGGGTCGACGAGCAGTACTTC. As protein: CSALRVDEQYF.